The 28 T cell receptor beta chains below all came from one sample that was sequenced in a study of cytomegalovirus exposure and HLA in healthy donors. The PCR used 60 Vbeta and 13 Jbeta primers. The repertoire was sequenced with immunoSEQ multiplex PCR; TCRdb's copy has only in-frame clones and lacks some. The sample lists approximately 210,000 clones; 80% to 90% were seen once. Material: PBMCs. The receptors shown here come from a man between 25 and 39 years old in good health and CMV-seronegative.

The chain carries TRBV2 and TRBJ2-1, with 7 bases matching TRBD2. With V trimmed by 5 bases and J by 3 bases, 10 bases remained unmatched. The length of the CDR3 is 16 residues. CDR1 is SNHLY and CDR2 is FYNNEI in the germline V gene. CDR3 DNA: TGTGCCAGCAGTTGGGGGGGGTCTAGCGGCTACAATGAGCAGTTCTTC. Its protein product is CASSWGGSSGYNEQFF.

Comment on this clone: One junction end disagrees with the germline gene, perhaps due to a read error. The rearrangement links TRBV7-9 to TRBJ1-5; D not resolved. The CDR3 spans 15 residues. Germline CDR1 and CDR2: SEHNR and FQNEAQ (reference sequence). In DNA, the CDR3 is TGTTCCAGCAGCTTAGGGTCAGTTCCTTATCAGCCCCAGCATTTT. It is translated as CSSSLGSVPYQPQHF.

The V call is TRBV5-4, the J call TRBJ1-6, with 10 bases fitting TRBD1. The V segment lost 3 bases and the J segment 7 bases; nucleotides outside the gene matches: 10. The V gene's germline CDR1 is SGHNT and CDR2 YYREEE (reference sequence). CDR3 size: 17 residues. CDR3 in DNA: TGTGCCAGCAGCTCGGGACAGGGGAGTTCGGGGAATTCACCCCTCCACTTT. This gives the protein CASSSGQGSSGNSPLHF.

The chain couples TRBV29-1 to TRBJ2-5, with 8 bases aligning to TRBD1. V dropped 7 bases and J dropped 9; count of bases not matched to a gene: 7. The CDR3 has 11 residues. CDR1 and CDR2 from the germline V gene are SQVTM and ANQGSEA. The CDR3 is CSARGRTAQYF. CDR3 DNA: TGCAGCGCCAGGGGGCGAACGGCCCAGTACTTC.

The chain links TRBV27 to TRBJ1-2, with 9 bases identical to TRBD1. This CDR3 is 13 amino acids long. J gave up 6 bases and V 5 bases, and 4 bases lay outside the gene matches. Germline V gene data show CDR1 as MNHEY and CDR2 as SMNVEV (reference sequence). CDR3 residues: CASSLTGGNGYTF. The CDR3, as DNA: TGTGCCAGCAGTCTCACAGGGGGCAATGGCTACACCTTC.

The chain is built from TRBV29-1 and TRBJ2-5; a possible D gene is TRBD1 (6 bases). In germline, CDR1 is SQVTM, CDR2 ANQGSEA. The CDR3 is 14 amino acids. CDR3 amino acids: CTPGVGRSKETQYF. CDR3 in DNA: TGCACACCAGGGGTGGGAAGGAGTAAAGAGACCCAGTACTTC. The full variable domain, in which reference TRBV29-1 and TRBJ2-5 provide the parts outside the CDR3, is SAVISQKPSRDICQRGTSLTIQCQVDSQVTMMFWYRQQPGQSLTLIATANQGSEATYESGFVIDKFPISRPNLTFSTLTVSNMSPEDSSIYLCTPGVGRSKETQYFGPGTRLLVL.

CDR3 in DNA: TGTGCCAGTACTCGCGGGCAGAGCTCCTACAATGAGCAGTTCTTC. Protein sequence: CASTRGQSSYNEQFF. The chain joins TRBV19 to TRBJ2-1, with D maybe TRBD2 (5 bases). V was pared by 7 bases and J by 0 bases, with 13 bases between. The germline gives CDR1 LNHDA, CDR2 SQIVND (reference sequence). The length of the CDR3 is 15 residues.

The V and J genes are TRBV29-1 and TRBJ2-1, with 13 bases aligning to TRBD2. Germline trimming cut 5 bases from V and 1 base from J; bases unmatched to any gene: 11. The CDR3 covers 18 residues. Germline V gene lookup returns CDR1 SQVTM and CDR2 ANQGSEA. This chain's CDR3 is CSVTGTSGTRMSYNEQFF. The DNA of the CDR3 is TGCAGCGTTACCGGGACTAGCGGGACCCGAATGTCCTACAATGAGCAGTTCTTC.

The V gene is TRBV7-9, the J gene TRBJ2-7, with D tentatively TRBD2 (6 bases). Germline CDR1 and CDR2: SEHNR and FQNEAQ (reference sequence). The germline V and J ends were trimmed by 1 base and 6 bases, with 16 bases remaining between them. The CDR3 consists of 15 residues. The DNA of the CDR3 is TGTGCCAGCAGCTTAGAAGGCGGACTACTCACCGAGCAGTACTTC. Its protein is CASSLEGGLLTEQYF.

The chain recombines TRBV6-5 with TRBJ1-2; TRBD1 matches 9 bases. This CDR3 has 15 amino acids. Unmatched junction bases numbered 11, after V lost 5 bases and J lost 7 bases. CDR1 and CDR2 (germline): MNHEY, SVGAGI. CDR3 DNA sequence: TGTGCCAGCAGTCCGGGACAGGGTAGGGGAGGTGGCTACACCTTC. The encoded protein is CASSPGQGRGGGYTF.

This clone was counted only a few times. The chain has TRBV11-2 and TRBJ2-7, with 12 bases fitting TRBD1. CDR3 length equals 14 residues. The germline V gene has CDR1 SGHAT and CDR2 FQNNGV. V was pared by 5 bases and J by 5 bases, with 4 bases of the junction left unmatched. CDR3 coding DNA: TGTGCCAGCAGCCCGGGACAGGGGGCCCACGAGCAGTACTTC. This sequence encodes CASSPGQGAHEQYF.

About this clone: One junction end disagrees with the germline gene, perhaps due to a read error. The chain employs TRBV28 and TRBJ2-5; 7 bases align to TRBD1. Germline CDR1 is MDHEN and CDR2 is SYDVKM. The CDR3 has 14 residues. The CDR3 nucleotides read TGTGCCAGCAGGAGACAGGGATTGCAAGGGACCCAGTACTTC. Amino acid sequence: CASRRQGLQGTQYF.

This clone has only a few counts. This chain joins TRBV15 and TRBJ1-2, with a weak D call TRBD1 (5 bases). Germline V gene lookup returns CDR1 LNHNV and CDR2 YYDKDF (reference sequence). Deletions cut 3 bases from V and 6 bases from J, with 17 bases between. The CDR3 consists of 15 residues. The CDR3 region has the DNA TGTGCCACCAGCAGGGGCGCCGGGACTGCGAATGGCTACACCTTC. It codes for CATSRGAGTANGYTF.

This chain uses TRBV6-6 with TRBJ2-1; possible D gene TRBD1, 6 bases. Between the trimmed V and J ends, which lost 4 bases and 8 bases, there was a span of 6 bases. CDR3 length equals 11 residues. The germline CDR1 and CDR2 sequences are MNHNY and SVGAGI (reference sequence). The CDR3 DNA reads TGTGCCAGCAGTTCAGGGGATGAGCAGTTCTTC. As protein: CASSSGDEQFF.

The chain combines TRBV29-1 with TRBJ2-7, with a possible D match to TRBD1 (6 bases). The CDR3 has 12 residues. Trimming removed 7 bases at V and 9 bases at J, with 19 bases between. Germline V gene data show CDR1 as SQVTM and CDR2 as ANQGSEA. The CDR3 bases are TGCAGCGCTAGATTACAGGGTACCGGGCAGTACTTC. Protein: CSARLQGTGQYF.

This clone was recorded only once. This chain connects TRBV28 to TRBJ2-7, with a possible D match to TRBD2 (5 bases). The germline CDR1 and CDR2 sequences are MDHEN and SYDVKM. CDR3 length: 15 residues. V shed 10 bases and J shed 2 bases, with 21 bases lying between them. CDR3: CATVVAAGTPYEQYF. The DNA for the CDR3 is TGTGCCACCGTAGTGGCCGCGGGTACACCCTACGAGCAGTACTTC.

This chain joins TRBV27 and TRBJ2-7, with TRBD1 identical over 7 bases. V was clipped by 3 bases and J by 4 bases; unmatched bases: 3. Germline V gene sequence: CDR1 MNHEY, CDR2 SMNVEV (reference sequence). This CDR3 region has 13 residues. The CDR3 here is CASSLGQTYEQYF. DNA of the CDR3: TGTGCCAGCAGTTTGGGACAGACTTACGAGCAGTACTTC.

The gene calls are TRBV5-8 and TRBJ2-5; 16 bases agree with TRBD2. CDR1 and CDR2 from the germline V gene are SGHTS and YDEGEE. The CDR3 consists of 18 residues. Germline trimming cut 2 bases from V and 0 bases from J; bases unmatched to any gene: 4. The CDR3 sequence is CASSFGTSGGAYQETQYF. The CDR3 DNA is TGTGCCAGCAGCTTCGGGACTAGCGGGGGGGCCTACCAAGAGACCCAGTACTTC.

The chain links TRBV18 to TRBJ2-1; D might be TRBD1 (6 bases). Trimming took off 2 bases at V and 9 bases at J, with 20 bases between the two ends. The CDR3 consists of 16 residues. Germline CDR1 reads KGHSH; CDR2 reads LQKENI. CDR3 nucleotides: TGTGCCAGCTCACCAGGGACATGGGGTAAGCCAACTGAGCAGTTCTTC. Translated, it gives CASSPGTWGKPTEQFF.

This rearrangement joins TRBV7-8 to TRBJ1-4; TRBD1 matches 8 bases. The CDR3 loop spans 14 amino acids. The J segment lost 7 bases and the V segment lost 10 bases, leaving 11 bases of the junction unmatched. Per germline, CDR1 SGHVS and CDR2 FQNEAQ. CDR3: CATGRGRSGEKLFF. The CDR3 bases are TGTGCCACTGGCAGGGGGCGGAGTGGTGAAAAACTGTTTTTT.

The V and J genes are TRBV30 and TRBJ2-3, with a weak D call TRBD1 (6 bases). The ends were cut back, 2 bases at V and 3 bases at J, with 12 bases in the middle. CDR3 length equals 14 residues. Germline V gene sequence: CDR1 GTSNPN, CDR2 SVGIG (reference sequence). The CDR3 protein is CAWSPGVSTDTQYF. Written as DNA, the CDR3 is TGTGCCTGGAGTCCAGGGGTGTCGACAGATACGCAGTATTTT.

The rearrangement links TRBV19 to TRBJ1-4; D is uncertain. The CDR3 length is 16 residues. The V end lost 2 bases, the J end lost 9 bases, and 19 bases lay between the germline ends. The germline CDR1 and CDR2 sequences are LNHDA and SQIVND (reference sequence). The CDR3 sequence is CASSISLVPGGKKLFF. DNA of the CDR3: TGTGCCAGTAGTATATCCCTGGTCCCAGGTGGAAAAAAACTGTTTTTT.

The gene calls are TRBV27 and TRBJ1-1; D not certain. V was cut by 6 bases and J by 2 bases, with 10 bases left in between. This CDR3 spans 13 amino acids. Per the germline V gene, CDR1 is MNHEY and CDR2 is SMNVEV (reference sequence). The CDR3 reads CASRTLGNTEAFF. As DNA, the CDR3 is TGTGCCAGCAGGACCTTGGGCAACACTGAAGCTTTCTTT.

The chain joins TRBV18 to TRBJ1-6, with TRBD1 as a possible D gene (5 bases). The CDR3 totals 14 residues. Trimming left V 3 bases short and J 5 bases short, with 8 bases between. Germline CDR1 reads KGHSH; CDR2 reads LQKENI. DNA of the CDR3: TGTGCCAGCTCACCGGACAACCATAATTCACCCCTCCACTTT. This translates into CASSPDNHNSPLHF.

The chain employs TRBV6-5 and TRBJ2-3; 10 bases are a match to TRBD2. Germline assignment: CDR1 MNHEY and CDR2 SVGAGI. CDR3 size: 14 residues. V lost 10 bases and J lost 1; bases outside the gene matches: 5. CDR3 protein: CATSLAGGTDTQYF. In nucleotides, the CDR3 is TGTGCCACCTCGCTAGCGGGGGGCACAGATACGCAGTATTTT.

V and J are TRBV4-1 and TRBJ2-5; 7 bases map to TRBD2. CDR1 and CDR2 from the germline V gene are MGHRA and YSYEKL. Trimming took 6 bases from V and 1 from J; bases not matched to a gene: 8. The CDR3 contains 15 residues. CDR3 DNA sequence: TGCGCCAGCAGAGACAGCGGGAACCCCCAAGAGACCCAGTACTTC. Translating it yields CASRDSGNPQETQYF.

The table lists this clone with a count of one. Germline is not matched at one junction end, which may reflect a read error. This chain uses TRBV7-9 with TRBJ2-5, with 7 bases that match TRBD2. This CDR3 comprises 15 residues. The germline gives CDR1 SEHNR, CDR2 FQNEAQ (reference sequence). The CDR3 protein is CSSSFKRETQETQYF. The CDR3 DNA sequence: TGTTCCAGCAGCTTCAAGCGGGAAACCCAAGAGACCCAGTACTTC. The whole variable domain, remainder taken from reference TRBV7-9 and TRBJ2-5, is DTGVSQNPRHKITKRGQNVTFRCDPISEHNRLYWYRQTLGQGPEFLTYFQNEAQLEKSRLLSDRFSAERPKGSFSTLEIQRTEQGDSAMYLCSSSFKRETQETQYFGPGTRLLVL.

The chain carries TRBV27 and TRBJ1-5, with 11 bases lining up with TRBD1. The CDR3 extends over 17 amino acids. The V gene end was trimmed by 6 bases and the J gene end by 2 bases; junction bases not matched to a gene: 9. The germline V gene has CDR1 MNHEY and CDR2 SMNVEV (reference sequence). The CDR3 loop is CASSPSGTGGRNQPQHF. The CDR3 DNA reads TGTGCCAGCAGCCCCTCCGGGACAGGGGGTCGCAATCAGCCCCAGCATTTT.